This TCR beta chain was recovered during a study of blood T cell repertoires in COVID-19. On the study more broadly: Some COVID-19 samples were acute and others convalescent; all came from the United States, Italy and Spain. PBMCs, B-cell-depleted T cells, or T cells were the source of the cDNA or gDNA that made up the material.

The repertoire was sequenced with immunoSEQ multiplex PCR; TCRdb's copy has only in-frame clones and lacks some. This table has about 110,000 clones, 82% appearing once. After removal of 4 bases from V and 4 bases from J, the junction contained 2 bases not matched to a gene. CDR1 and CDR2 (germline): SGHNT, YENEEA. The CDR3 length is 14 residues. Sequencing used peripheral blood. J is TRBJ2-2 and V is TRBV11-3; 8 nucleotides align to TRBD1. The TCR comes from a man aged 70-80 years with acute or convalescent COVID-19. This CDR3 reads CASSSTGGTGELFF. The CDR3 coding sequence is TGTGCCAGCAGCTCCACAGGGGGCACCGGGGAGCTGTTTTTT.